These 27 T cell receptor beta chains came from one sample sequenced in a study of OX40 agonist ivuxolimab in advanced cancers. The table came from immunoSEQ multiplex PCR; TCRdb's copy has only in-frame clones and leaves some out. The table has more than 65,000 clones, roughly 85% seen once. The material sequenced was CD4+ or CD8+ T cells sorted from blood, taken in a trial of the OX40 agonist ivuxolimab. These receptors came from an adult with an advanced solid tumor such as melanoma, head and neck, liver or kidney cancer.

This rearrangement joins TRBV7-2 to TRBJ2-3; 13 bases are shared with TRBD2. This CDR3 region has 15 residues. Trimming at V came to 5 bases and at J to 6 bases, leaving 5 bases not matched to a gene. From germline, CDR1 is SGHTA and CDR2 FQGNSA. CDR3 sequence (DNA): TGTGCCAGCAGCCGGACTAGCGGGAGTTTCGATACGCAGTATTTT. It specifies CASSRTSGSFDTQYF.

The V and J genes are TRBV25-1 and TRBJ2-3; no reliable D call. Trimming stripped 4 bases from V and 1 base from J, with 6 bases between. There are 13 residues in the CDR3. CDR1 and CDR2 (germline): MGHDK, SYGVNS. The chain's CDR3 is CASSALGTDTQYF. The DNA of the CDR3 is TGTGCCAGCAGTGCTCTTGGCACAGATACGCAGTATTTT.

In this sample, this clone turned up a few times. This rearrangement joins TRBV6-6 to TRBJ2-7; D is uncertain. CDR3 length equals 11 residues. Germline CDR1 is MNHNY and CDR2 is SVGAGI (reference sequence). V lost 5 bases, J lost 4 bases, and 6 bases lay in between. The CDR3 sequence is CASSDRYEQYF. CDR3 in DNA: TGTGCCAGCAGTGATCGGTACGAGCAGTACTTC.

The CDR3 spells CASSPRTANTGELFF. The CDR3 coding sequence is TGTGCCAGCAGCCCCCGGACAGCGAACACCGGGGAGCTGTTTTTT. The chain carries TRBV7-9 and TRBJ2-2, with D maybe TRBD1 (6 bases). This CDR3 spans 15 amino acids. CDR1 is SEHNR, CDR2 FQNEAQ, per germline (reference sequence). V was shortened by 5 bases and J by 0 bases, with 10 bases between the two germline ends. Full variable domain (outside the CDR3, taken from reference TRBV7-9 and TRBJ2-2): DTGVSQNPRHKITKRGQNVTFRCDPISEHNRLYWYRQTLGQGPEFLTYFQNEAQLEKSRLLSDRFSAERPKGSFSTLEIQRTEQGDSAMYLCASSPRTANTGELFFGEGSRLTVL.

This chain connects TRBV15 to TRBJ2-1; 12 bases map to TRBD2. In germline, CDR1 is LNHNV, CDR2 YYDKDF (reference sequence). The CDR3 runs to 16 residues. With 1 base clipped from V and 7 bases from J, the junction kept 5 bases outside the gene matches. The CDR3 nucleotides read TGTGCCACCAGCAGAGCACCGACTAGCGGGAGTAATGAGCAGTTCTTC. Translation gives CATSRAPTSGSNEQFF.

V gene TRBV4-1 combines with J gene TRBJ2-1, with TRBD2 as a possible D gene (6 bases). The germline V and J ends were trimmed by 5 bases and 3 bases, with 11 bases remaining between them. This CDR3 is 14 amino acids long. Germline-derived CDR1 and CDR2 are MGHRA and YSYEKL. The CDR3 loop reads CASSYTTSYNEQFF. CDR3 DNA: TGCGCCAGCAGCTACACGACTAGCTACAATGAGCAGTTCTTC.

With respect to this clone: The junction and the germline gene differ at one end; a read error may be behind it. The V gene is TRBV18, the J gene TRBJ1-2; a possible D gene is TRBD1 (5 bases). The CDR3 is 15 amino acids. CDR1 is KGHSH, CDR2 LQKENI, per germline. The CDR3 DNA reads TGTGCCAGCTCACCACCGGGCAGGGAAAACTCTGGCTACACCTTC. As protein: CASSPPGRENSGYTF.

The genes are TRBV2 and TRBJ1-1; D uncertain. This CDR3 contains 13 residues. CDR1 is SNHLY and CDR2 is FYNNEI in the germline V gene. V lost 10 bases to trimming and J lost 0 bases, with 12 bases between them. This CDR3 reads CATRRDLNTEAFF. CDR3 in DNA: TGTGCCACGCGTAGGGATCTGAACACTGAAGCTTTCTTT.

V gene TRBV5-1 combines with J gene TRBJ1-6; the D gene is possibly TRBD1 (5 bases). Germline V CDR1 and CDR2: SGHRS, YFSETQ. The CDR3 spans 16 residues. V was cut by 1 base and J by 10 bases, with 18 bases left in between. As DNA, the CDR3 is TGCGCCAGCAGCTTGAGGGGACCGGGACCAGGATCACCCCTCCACTTT. Translation gives CASSLRGPGPGSPLHF. Looking up the rest from reference TRBV5-1 and TRBJ1-6 gives the full variable domain: KAGVTQTPRYLIKTRGQQVTLSCSPISGHRSVSWYQQTPGQGLQFLFEYFSETQRNKGNFPGRFSGRQFSNSRSEMNVSTLELGDSALYLCASSLRGPGPGSPLHFGNGTRLTVT.

The genes are TRBV28 and TRBJ1-4; tentative D call: TRBD1 (6 bases). The germline CDR1 and CDR2 sequences are MDHEN and SYDVKM. V lost 6 bases, J lost 4 bases, and 27 bases lay in between. The CDR3 spans 19 residues. The DNA for the CDR3 is TGTGCCAGCAGAAAGGACAGAGGAGGAGGGGGTTTTTTTAATGAAAAACTGTTTTTT. It translates to CASRKDRGGGGFFNEKLFF.

This chain connects TRBV5-4 to TRBJ1-1; D gene ambiguous. CDR1 SGHNT and CDR2 YYREEE come from the germline V gene (reference sequence). This CDR3 contains 15 residues. Trimming removed 0 bases from V and 0 bases from J, with 9 bases in between. DNA for the CDR3: TGTGCCAGCAGCTTGGGACGGAACCTGAACACTGAAGCTTTCTTT. Amino acids: CASSLGRNLNTEAFF.

The chain couples TRBV7-2 to TRBJ2-7; 12 bases map to TRBD2. V gave up 1 base and J gave up 6 bases; unmatched junction bases: 10. Germline CDR1 reads SGHTA; CDR2 reads FQGNSA. The CDR3 sequence is 17 residues long. The CDR3 is CASSLGGASGRASEQYF. CDR3 nucleotide sequence: TGTGCCAGCAGCTTAGGGGGGGCTAGCGGGAGGGCTTCCGAGCAGTACTTC.

This chain connects TRBV6-5 to TRBJ2-1, with no clear D. Germline assignment: CDR1 MNHEY and CDR2 SVGAGI. Trimming stripped 0 bases from V and 1 base from J, with 7 bases between. The CDR3 is 15 amino acids. For the CDR3, the DNA is TGTGCCAGCAGTTACTCGATGGGTTCCTACAATGAGCAGTTCTTC. Encoded protein: CASSYSMGSYNEQFF.

The chain employs TRBV2 and TRBJ1-2; D not resolved. Trimming took 6 bases from V and 0 from J, leaving 8 bases between them. Germline V lookup: CDR1 SNHLY, CDR2 FYNNEI. The CDR3 runs 13 residues. The CDR3 spells CASRIGANYGYTF. The CDR3 nucleotides read TGTGCCAGCAGAATAGGAGCTAACTATGGCTACACCTTC.

This clone was seen only once. Sequence at one end of the junction differs from germline and may be a read error. The chain carries TRBV7-7 and TRBJ1-5, with 12 bases fitting TRBD1. Per the germline V gene, CDR1 is SSHAT and CDR2 is FNYEAQ (reference sequence). The length of the CDR3 is 20 residues. The CDR3 spells CASSFSRDRGLGRGNQPQHF. Written as DNA, the CDR3 is TGTGCTAGCAGCTTTTCCCGGGACAGGGGGCTTGGTAGGGGCAATCAGCCCCAGCATTTT.

The chain carries TRBV27 and TRBJ1-4; D is unclear. Germline CDR1 MNHEY, CDR2 SMNVEV (reference sequence). This CDR3 is 13 amino acids long. CDR3 region: CPQPRERDEKLFF. For the CDR3, the DNA is TGTCCCCAACCGCGGGAGAGGGATGAAAAACTGTTTTTT.

This rearrangement joins TRBV10-3 to TRBJ2-3; D tentatively reads TRBD1 or TRBD2 (6 bases each). Germline V gene lookup returns CDR1 ENHRY and CDR2 SYGVKD. This CDR3 has 18 amino acids. V dropped 3 bases and J dropped 4 bases, with 23 bases sitting between them. This CDR3 reads CAISDRGGGAGKADTQYF. CDR3 nucleotides: TGTGCCATCAGTGACCGAGGAGGGGGTGCAGGGAAAGCAGATACGCAGTATTTT.

The chain's CDR3 is CASSEAFSFGEQYF. In DNA, the CDR3 is TGTGCCAGCAGTGAAGCGTTCAGTTTCGGCGAGCAGTACTTC. The rearrangement joins TRBV2 to TRBJ2-7; the D is unclear. V was shortened by 0 bases and J by 6 bases, with 12 bases between the two germline ends. The germline CDR1 and CDR2 sequences are SNHLY and FYNNEI. The CDR3 is 14 amino acids.

J is TRBJ2-2 and V is TRBV6-1, with 10 bases aligning to TRBD1. The CDR3 is 14 residues long. Germline CDR1 reads MNHNS; CDR2 reads SASEGT. V shed 5 bases and J 6 bases; nucleotides not matched to a gene: 3. The CDR3 here is CASSNDRGPGELFF. The CDR3 DNA is TGTGCCAGCAGTAACGACAGGGGGCCCGGGGAGCTGTTTTTT.

The J gene is TRBJ2-7, the V gene TRBV5-6; the D is unclear. This CDR3 is 14 amino acids long. V was trimmed by 2 bases and J by 0 bases, leaving 9 bases between them. Germline V gene lookup returns CDR1 SGHDT and CDR2 YYEEEE. Written as DNA, the CDR3 is TGTGCCAGCAGCTTTTATGGGGACTCCTACGAGCAGTACTTC. Translating gives CASSFYGDSYEQYF.

The chain carries TRBV6-1 and TRBJ2-2, with D unclear. The germline V and J ends were trimmed by 6 bases and 0 bases, with 11 bases remaining between them. Germline values: CDR1 MNHNS, CDR2 SASEGT. CDR3 size: 15 residues. CDR3 in amino acids: CASSQPRSNTGELFF. CDR3 DNA sequence: TGTGCCAGCAGCCAACCCAGATCGAACACCGGGGAGCTGTTTTTT.

Notes on this clone: Other nucleotide sequences in the sample specify the same CDR3. The chain uses TRBV5-1 and TRBJ2-7; either TRBD1 or TRBD2 may supply D (5 bases each). This CDR3 is built from 13 residues. Trimming removed 4 bases from V and 1 base from J, with 9 bases in between. The germline V gene has CDR1 SGHRS and CDR2 YFSETQ. The CDR3: CASSPGPSYEQYF. The CDR3 DNA sequence: TGCGCCAGCAGCCCGGGACCGTCCTACGAGCAGTACTTC.

V gene TRBV4-2 combines with J gene TRBJ2-3; 7 bases agree with TRBD2. The germline V gene encodes CDR1 LGHNA and CDR2 YNFKEQ. The CDR3 is 20 amino acids. Germline trimming cut 3 bases from V and 0 bases from J; bases unmatched to any gene: 18. The CDR3, as DNA: TGTGCCAGCAGCCACCGGGGGGTAGCGGGTATACAGACTAGCACAGATACGCAGTATTTT. Translation: CASSHRGVAGIQTSTDTQYF.

For the CDR3, the DNA is TGTGCCAGCTCACAGGGCAACAATGAGCAGTTCTTC. It translates to CASSQGNNEQFF. This sequence joins TRBV18 and TRBJ2-1, with D hard to call. Germline CDR1 is KGHSH and CDR2 is LQKENI. The CDR3 extends over 12 amino acids. The V end was cut by 4 bases, the J end by 5 bases, with 6 bases between.

This chain links TRBV4-1 with TRBJ2-4; D unclear. The CDR3 is 14 amino acids. The V gene lost 3 bases and the J gene lost 8 bases, with 14 bases spanning the gap. The germline gives CDR1 MGHRA, CDR2 YSYEKL. CDR3 DNA sequence: TGCGCCAGCAGCCAGAGGCCACGAGAGGACATTCAGTACTTC. This gives the protein CASSQRPREDIQYF.

This chain uses TRBV19 with TRBJ2-5; D is perhaps TRBD1 or TRBD2 (5 bases each). The germline V gene has CDR1 LNHDA and CDR2 SQIVND (reference sequence). This CDR3 spans 12 amino acids. Trimming shortened V by 6 bases and J by 5 bases, and 10 bases separated the two germline ends. CDR3: CASRGVSETQYF. Here the CDR3 DNA reads TGTGCCAGTAGGGGGGTTTCTGAGACCCAGTACTTC.

This clone has just one count. This chain joins TRBV27 and TRBJ2-5, with 8 bases lining up with TRBD2. Losses at the gene ends were 6 bases for V and 5 bases for J; bases not matched to a gene: 8. CDR3 size: 14 residues. Germline assignment: CDR1 MNHEY and CDR2 SMNVEV (reference sequence). CDR3 DNA sequence: TGTGCCAGCAGCACCGGGACTAGTCAGGAGACCCAGTACTTC. It translates to CASSTGTSQETQYF.